This entry is about one T cell receptor beta chain. Its antigen is still unknown. The record has no base qualities; no much larger clone is one base away. Participants were included only if at least one PBMC sample before ART initiation and at least two post-ART samples were available. Every participant with HIV received treatment in the United States of America. Before DNA extraction, cryopreserved samples of roughly 1-10 million PBMC were thawed and washed. At the time of the earliest PBMC sample, participants with HIV were aged between about 23 and 54 years. Each participant contributed PBMC samples from 1-4 timepoints before ART initiation and 2-8 timepoints after ART initiation, with a median of 7 samples. Serial HIV viral load, CD4+ T-cell count, ART history and demographic data were obtained for every participant. Using a Qiagen kit on a QIAcube, genomic DNA was extracted from unsorted PBMC, with samples processed in batches of 12.

The immunoSEQ hsTCRB v3.0 assay was used at survey level resolution to sequence the TRB variable region. A depth of roughly 35,000-55,000 T-cell genomes per sample was targeted for TRB sequencing. Pooled TRB libraries were sequenced on an Illumina MiSeq with a v3 150-cycle kit. Under the source paper's analysis protocol: Repertoire analysis was run in R within a reproducible Nextflow workflow that covered QC, data transformation and analysis. LymphoSeq2, an R package for exploring AIRR-Seq data, was used to implement custom analyses. Several samples that yielded fewer than 5000 total TRB sequences were excluded, so that fewer than 200 HIV repertoires were analyzed. Among the 170 to 200 retained HIV repertoires, 55 to 60 were collected before ART initiation and around 130 after ART initiation. Repertoires were downsampled to 5000 TRB nucleotide sequences, with summary statistics averaged over 100 downsampling iterations. Only TRB sequences with CDR3 regions of at least seven amino acids were retained for analysis. Diversity was assessed using a clonality score derived from Shannon entropy and using the Gini coefficient. Repertoire networks linked the top 5000 CDR3 amino acid sequences whenever two sequences differed by an edit distance of one. For TRB CDR3 amino acid sequences, antigen specificity groups and MHC restriction were predicted with GLIPH2. CDR3 amino acid sequences were matched against VDJdb and McPAS-TCR to flag known CMV, EBV, HIV or tissue antigen associations. Pre-ART, post-ART and control groups were compared with Wilcoxon signed-rank tests and Holm-Bonferroni correction. The table was pulled from immuneACCESS by TCRdb, which kept in-frame rearrangements only. Such tables lose some clones; where checked, under half of the loss comes from unresolved V genes, and the rest has no known cause. V, J and clone size were drawn from that table, and D and trimming were deduced from the DNA. The sample has about 27,000 clones on record, approximately 78% of them singletons. Clones ranked in the top ten supply roughly 15% of the sample.

The sample belongs to a study of long-term antiretroviral therapy in people with HIV (dated 2022 in TCRdb). Regarding the study in general: The earliest samples were collected roughly a decade before the 2015 WHO recommendation for immediate ART, at a time when ART was usually postponed until CD4 counts fell. Whether ART initiation and durable HIV suppression were associated with changes in peripheral blood TRB repertoire composition and diversity was tested in a retrospective serial study. The cohort contributed over 150 cryopreserved PBMC samples from a few dozen adults with confirmed HIV infection, collected serially over a mean of around 6 years (range 1-12). Among the 25 to 35 participants with HIV, eleven were female. No cross-contamination during QIAcube processing was shown when test extractions of a monoclonal T-cell line were performed alongside fewer than 35 polyclonal samples.

Overall study outcomes, separate from this receptor: No data were available on ART adherence, viral resistance or therapy changes, limiting inferences about post-ART repertoire changes. Because pre-ART samples had limited cell numbers, unsorted PBMC were profiled rather than sorted CD4+ and CD8+ T cells. HIV repertoires had narrower CDR3 length ranges than controls, and the network structure suggested an antigen-experienced repertoire that shifted only slightly toward naive after ART. The samples were dated from about 2004 to 2017, and the ART regimens that were used may be less effective than current ART regimens. Limited PBMC availability meant only the TCR beta chain was sequenced, without alpha chain pairing. Expanded TRB clones identified before ART initiation dominated the repertoire at all time points, although this dominance fluctuated and declined in many PLHIV after ART. Starting ART was linked to a significant rise in TRB diversity, yet even with long-term ART the diversity remained significantly lower than in transplant donor controls.

Sample: unsorted PBMCs, taken 2.9 years after starting antiretroviral therapy. The source is a man aged 45-60 years with HIV.

The base sequence is TGCGCCAGCAGCTTGAGGAGGGGCCTGGAGGCCTGGTATGGCTACACCTTC. Translated, this gives CASSLRRGLEAWYGYTF. This chain joins TRBV5-1 to TRBJ1-2; a tentative D match to TRBD1 spans 5 bases. V and J lose 1 base and 5 bases, and a span of 21 bases separates them. Including the terminal cysteine and phenylalanine, the CDR3 comprises 17 residues. Left in the record is the CDR3 DNA by itself, 51 bases read in frame from the first base. Via the germline V gene, CDR1 is SGHRS and CDR2 YFSETQ. The reference TRBV5-1 and TRBJ1-2 proteins fill in what lies around the CDR3, so the full variable domain reads KAGVTQTPRYLIKTRGQQVTLSCSPISGHRSVSWYQQTPGQGLQFLFEYFSETQRNKGNFPGRFSGRQFSNSRSEMNVSTLELGDSALYLCASSLRRGLEAWYGYTFGSGTRLTVV.